A single sample gave rise to the 24 T cell receptor beta chains below, sequenced in a study of radiation and T cells in renal cell carcinoma. Generated by immunoSEQ multiplex PCR, the TCRdb table keeps only in-frame clones and is missing some. The repertoire holds some 120,000 clones, 81% seen once, with around 2% in the top ten. Time point here: blood 2 weeks post-SBRT. Treatment defined: 15 Gy SBRT to primary tumor, nephrectomy 4 weeks later. The material sequenced was blood, taken from a patient whose treatment included radiotherapy and nephrectomy. The receptors originated from a woman aged 60-70 years with renal cell carcinoma.

The rearrangement joins TRBV7-2 to TRBJ1-5; D is uncertain. This CDR3 region has 13 residues. Germline lookup yields CDR1 SGHTA and CDR2 FQGNSA. The V end was cut by 5 bases, the J end by 3 bases, with 8 bases between. The CDR3 region is CASSPDNNQPQHF. The CDR3 DNA reads TGTGCCAGCAGCCCAGACAACAATCAGCCCCAGCATTTT.

The sample holds one count of this clone. V and J are TRBV7-2 and TRBJ2-5; TRBD1 aligns across 10 bases. Germline CDR1 is SGHTA and CDR2 is FQGNSA. Germline trimming cut 6 bases from V and 0 bases from J; bases unmatched to any gene: 10. This CDR3 spans 17 amino acids. The DNA of the CDR3 is TGTGCCAGCAGTTTAACCAGAGGACAGGGGGACCAAGAGACCCAGTACTTC. Translation: CASSLTRGQGDQETQYF.

The chain combines TRBV6-6 with TRBJ1-1, with D unclear. Germline V gene lookup returns CDR1 MNHNY and CDR2 SVGAGI (reference sequence). This CDR3 is 15 amino acids long. V was trimmed by 0 bases and J by 1 base, leaving 9 bases between them. Here the CDR3 DNA reads TGTGCCAGCAGTTACTCCGGGAATACGAACACTGAAGCTTTCTTT. Amino acids: CASSYSGNTNTEAFF.

V gene TRBV6-5 combines with J gene TRBJ2-7; TRBD2 matches at 8 bases. V lost 6 bases and J lost 4; bases outside the gene matches: 11. CDR1 is MNHEY, CDR2 SVGAGI, per germline. This CDR3 is built from 15 residues. This CDR3 is CASSYDSGGYYEQYF. CDR3 coding DNA: TGTGCCAGCAGCTACGACAGCGGGGGATATTACGAGCAGTACTTC.

The chain couples TRBV19 to TRBJ1-5, with D possibly TRBD1 on 6 matching bases. Trimming shortened V by 5 bases and J by 2 bases, and 10 bases separated the two germline ends. The CDR3 loop spans 14 amino acids. The V gene's germline CDR1 is LNHDA and CDR2 SQIVND (reference sequence). CDR3 protein: CASSPGAGNQPQHF. CDR3 nucleotide sequence: TGTGCCAGTAGTCCGGGGGCCGGCAATCAGCCCCAGCATTTT.

V is TRBV5-1 and J is TRBJ1-2; perhaps TRBD1 as D (5 bases). Trimming shortened V by 0 bases and J by 1 base, and 13 bases separated the two germline ends. Germline loops: CDR1 SGHRS, CDR2 YFSETQ. This CDR3 is 16 amino acids long. CDR3 nucleotides: TGCGCCAGCAGCTTGGGACGGGGGTTGGTTAACTATGGCTACACCTTC. It translates to CASSLGRGLVNYGYTF.

CDR3 amino acids: CASSGLGGWEPQHF. CDR3 DNA: TGTGCCAGCAGTGGCCTCGGGGGCTGGGAGCCCCAGCATTTT. V and J are TRBV6-6 and TRBJ1-5, with D perhaps TRBD1 (6 bases). CDR3 length: 14 residues. V shed 5 bases and J shed 8 bases, with 16 bases lying between them. Looked up from germline, CDR1 is MNHNY and CDR2 is SVGAGI (reference sequence).

The rearrangement joins TRBV4-1 to TRBJ2-7, with D possibly being TRBD1 (6 bases). CDR1 MGHRA and CDR2 YSYEKL come from the germline V gene. V was shortened by 2 bases and J by 0 bases, with 11 bases between the two germline ends. CDR3 length: 15 residues. CDR3 nucleotide sequence: TGCGCCAGCAGCCAATTACAGGGACCCTCCTACGAGCAGTACTTC. This sequence encodes CASSQLQGPSYEQYF.

The V gene is TRBV6-5, the J gene TRBJ1-2; D unclear. Germline CDR1 is MNHEY and CDR2 is SVGAGI. V lost 8 bases, J lost 8 bases, and 18 bases lay in between. The length of the CDR3 is 13 residues. CDR3 DNA: TGTGCCAGCCGTTTTTACGGGTTGGAAGGCTACACCTTC. This codes for CASRFYGLEGYTF.

The chain recombines TRBV5-1 with TRBJ2-7; TRBD2 aligns across 8 bases. The V gene end was trimmed by 0 bases and the J gene end by 4 bases; junction bases not matched to a gene: 9. Germline V gene data show CDR1 as SGHRS and CDR2 as YFSETQ. This CDR3 has 16 residues. CDR3 in DNA: TGCGCCAGCAGCTTGGCCAAGGAGCGGGGGTTTTACGAGCAGTACTTC. Translation gives CASSLAKERGFYEQYF.

This clone was seen a handful of times. The chain links TRBV5-6 to TRBJ1-6, with TRBD1 identical over 11 bases. Per germline, CDR1 SGHDT and CDR2 YYEEEE. The CDR3 is made up of 16 amino acids. V lost 0 bases, J lost 8 bases, and 4 bases stayed unmatched. CDR3 residues: CASSLDGQGAYSPLHF. The CDR3 DNA follows: TGTGCCAGCAGCTTGGATGGACAGGGGGCGTATTCACCCCTCCACTTT.

J is TRBJ1-1 and V is TRBV11-2; D gene ambiguous. Germline CDR1 and CDR2: SGHAT and FQNNGV. V lost 1 base to trimming and J lost 2 bases, with 8 bases between them. The CDR3 sequence is 14 residues long. CDR3 nucleotide sequence: TGTGCCAGCAGCTTAGTTCGGGCTAACACTGAAGCTTTCTTT. It yields the protein CASSLVRANTEAFF.

A single count supports this clone. V and J are TRBV28 and TRBJ2-1; D uncertain. Germline assignment: CDR1 MDHEN and CDR2 SYDVKM. V was pared by 6 bases and J by 0 bases, with 12 bases between. The CDR3 runs 15 residues. The CDR3 bases are TGTGCCAGCAGGCAAGTATCTAGCTCCTACAATGAGCAGTTCTTC. Protein product: CASRQVSSSYNEQFF.

The DNA for the CDR3 is TGCAGCGTGACCCGGGACTACGGTGGAAACACCATATATTTT. Its translation is CSVTRDYGGNTIYF. The rearrangement uses TRBV29-1 and TRBJ1-3; perhaps TRBD1 as D (5 bases). Germline CDR1 reads SQVTM; CDR2 reads ANQGSEA. The CDR3 has 14 residues. V was trimmed by 6 bases and J by 3 bases, leaving 15 bases between them.

V usage is TRBV29-1 and J usage is TRBJ2-7, with D possibly TRBD1 on 5 matching bases. The CDR3 totals 10 residues. Germline CDR1 and CDR2: SQVTM and ANQGSEA. Trimming pared 4 bases from V and 6 bases from J, leaving 7 bases between. The CDR3 coding sequence is TGCAGCGTTGGACAGTCCGAGCAGTACTTC. Amino acid sequence: CSVGQSEQYF.

The chain carries TRBV6-6 and TRBJ1-2, with D unclear. The germline V gene has CDR1 MNHNY and CDR2 SVGAGI (reference sequence). V was shortened by 5 bases and J by 8 bases, with 9 bases between the two germline ends. CDR3 length: 11 residues. The CDR3 DNA reads as TGTGCCAGCAGTAGCGGGCCCGGCTACACCTTC. It codes for CASSSGPGYTF.

This sequence joins TRBV19 and TRBJ2-2, with a tentative D call TRBD1 (5 bases). Germline V lookup: CDR1 LNHDA, CDR2 SQIVND (reference sequence). V was pared by 7 bases and J by 3 bases, with 12 bases between. This CDR3 has 14 residues. The CDR3 region is CASNPGWHTGELFF. Written as DNA, the CDR3 is TGTGCCAGTAATCCAGGGTGGCACACCGGGGAGCTGTTTTTT.

The chain uses TRBV28 and TRBJ1-3, with D possibly TRBD1 on 6 matching bases. The V gene's germline CDR1 is MDHEN and CDR2 SYDVKM. V lost 6 bases, J lost 0 bases, and 18 bases lay in between. This CDR3 contains 17 residues. The CDR3 loop reads CASSQAGAAGSGNTIYF. CDR3 bases: TGTGCCAGCAGCCAAGCAGGGGCAGCTGGCTCTGGAAACACCATATATTTT.

This chain connects TRBV28 to TRBJ1-2; tentative D call: TRBD1 (6 bases). The germline CDR1 and CDR2 sequences are MDHEN and SYDVKM. The CDR3 length is 16 residues. The V end lost 6 bases, the J end lost 2 bases, and 19 bases lay between the germline ends. CDR3 sequence reads: CASSTIPGGGNYGYTF. The CDR3 DNA sequence: TGTGCCAGCAGCACCATACCGGGGGGCGGCAACTATGGCTACACCTTC.

The chain recombines TRBV5-1 with TRBJ2-1; 9 bases fit TRBD1. This CDR3 is 14 amino acids long. CDR1 and CDR2 (germline): SGHRS, YFSETQ. The V segment lost 2 bases and the J segment 5 bases; nucleotides outside the gene matches: 2. The CDR3, as DNA: TGCGCCAGCAGCTTACGGACAGGGGACAATGAGCAGTTCTTC. It translates to CASSLRTGDNEQFF.

The chain is built from TRBV18 and TRBJ2-7; 8 bases map to TRBD1. Germline CDR1 is KGHSH and CDR2 is LQKENI. The CDR3 is made up of 16 amino acids. The V gene end was trimmed by 2 bases and the J gene end by 4 bases; junction bases not matched to a gene: 10. CDR3 amino acids: CASSPGVQGAPYEQYF. CDR3 in DNA: TGTGCCAGCTCACCAGGTGTCCAGGGGGCACCTTACGAGCAGTACTTC.

The chain has TRBV6-5 and TRBJ2-1; 8 bases align to TRBD2. The CDR3 runs 12 residues. Germline loops: CDR1 MNHEY, CDR2 SVGAGI. The V segment lost 7 bases and the J segment 10 bases; nucleotides outside the gene matches: 6. The CDR3 loop is CASTPGGGEQFF. DNA for the CDR3: TGTGCCAGCACCCCGGGGGGGGGCGAGCAGTTCTTC.

The chain joins TRBV28 to TRBJ1-1, with 8 nucleotides matching TRBD1. The CDR3 contains 13 residues. CDR1 is MDHEN, CDR2 SYDVKM, per germline. V shed 2 bases, J shed 10 bases, and the junction held 6 bases outside the gene matches. The CDR3 is CASSLIGQGVAFF. The CDR3 nucleotides are TGTGCCAGCAGTTTAATAGGACAGGGTGTAGCTTTCTTT.

CDR3 nucleotide sequence: TGTGCCAGCAGCTTACCAGGAGTCGTCAATGAGCAGTTCTTC. It codes for CASSLPGVVNEQFF. J is TRBJ2-1 and V is TRBV7-8; D not resolved. The CDR3 has 14 amino acids. Looked up from germline, CDR1 is SGHVS and CDR2 is FQNEAQ. The V end lost 2 bases, the J end lost 6 bases, and 11 bases lay between the germline ends. Full variable domain (remainder filled in from reference TRBV7-8 and TRBJ2-1): GAGVSQSPRYKVAKRGQDVALRCDPISGHVSLFWYQQALGQGPEFLTYFQNEAQLDKSGLPSDRFFAERPEGSVSTLKIQRTQQEDSAVYLCASSLPGVVNEQFFGPGTRLTVL.